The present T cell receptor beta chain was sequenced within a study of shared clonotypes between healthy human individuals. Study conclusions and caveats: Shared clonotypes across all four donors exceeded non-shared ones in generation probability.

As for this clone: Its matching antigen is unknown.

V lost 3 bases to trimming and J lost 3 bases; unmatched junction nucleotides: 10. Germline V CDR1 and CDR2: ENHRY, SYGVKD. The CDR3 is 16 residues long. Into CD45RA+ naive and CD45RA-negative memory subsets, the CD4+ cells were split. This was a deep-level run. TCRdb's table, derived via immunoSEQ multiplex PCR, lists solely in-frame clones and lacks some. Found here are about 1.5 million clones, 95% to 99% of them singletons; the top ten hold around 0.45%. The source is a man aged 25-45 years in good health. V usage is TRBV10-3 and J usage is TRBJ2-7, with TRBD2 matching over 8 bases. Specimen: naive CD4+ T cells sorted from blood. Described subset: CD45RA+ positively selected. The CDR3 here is CAISDSTSGRVYEQYF. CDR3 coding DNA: TGTGCCATCAGTGATTCCACTAGCGGAAGGGTCTACGAGCAGTACTTC.